Below are 22 T cell receptor beta chains sequenced from a single sample in a study of CD8+ T cells in alopecia areata. Treatment in this sample: oral pan-JAK inhibitor, 5-10 mg twice daily. Extracted RNA was reverse transcribed, and the resulting cDNA served as sequencing template. The assay was immunoSEQ multiplex PCR, and TCRdb's table has in-frame clones only and misses some. The sample lists about 270,000 clones, roughly 60% seen once, with 0.75% to 0.95% in the top ten. Sequencing was performed on CD4+ T cells sorted from blood, taken between weeks 51 and 52, from a patient treated with tofacitinib. Every receptor here comes from a human donor with alopecia areata.

This clone turned up a few times. CDR3 nucleotides: TGCAGCGTCAAGCAGGGCATGAACACTGAAGCTTTCTTT. Amino acid sequence: CSVKQGMNTEAFF. V is TRBV29-1 and J is TRBJ1-1; D perhaps matches TRBD1 (5 bases). This CDR3 has 13 residues. V gave up 6 bases and J gave up 0 bases, with 11 bases separating them. Germline V gene data show CDR1 as SQVTM and CDR2 as ANQGSEA.

For the CDR3, the DNA is TGTGCCTGGAGTGTTGGGGGTGGCGGAGGGAATCAGCCCCAGCATTTT. Translating it yields CAWSVGGGGGNQPQHF. This sequence joins TRBV30 and TRBJ1-5, with a weak D call TRBD1 (5 bases). This CDR3 region has 16 residues. With 0 bases removed from V and 4 bases from J, the gap between germline ends came to 16 bases. The germline gives CDR1 GTSNPN, CDR2 SVGIG (reference sequence).

The CDR3 sequence: CASSSHRGGSPLHF. CDR3 DNA: TGTGCCAGCAGCTCACACAGGGGAGGCTCACCCCTCCACTTT. The gene calls are TRBV7-2 and TRBJ1-6, with 7 bases matching TRBD1. With V trimmed by 4 bases and J by 10 bases, 7 bases remained unmatched. CDR1 SGHTA and CDR2 FQGNSA come from the germline V gene. This CDR3 has 14 amino acids.

The V and J genes are TRBV18 and TRBJ2-7; no reliable D call. V gave up 1 base and J gave up 4 bases, with 14 bases separating them. The CDR3 contains 15 residues. The germline V gene encodes CDR1 KGHSH and CDR2 LQKENI. The CDR3 DNA follows: TGTGCCAGCTCACCACAACTCCTGGCCGATTACGAGCAGTACTTC. Protein: CASSPQLLADYEQYF.

The rearrangement links TRBV15 to TRBJ2-5, with D unresolved. Trimming removed 5 bases at V and 5 bases at J, with 12 bases between. The CDR3 spans 13 residues. From germline, CDR1 is LNHNV and CDR2 YYDKDF (reference sequence). Written as DNA, the CDR3 is TGTGCCACCAGCTCTGGGATTAGGGAGACCCAGTACTTC. The encoded protein is CATSSGIRETQYF.

The sample holds one count of this clone. The chain has TRBV5-1 and TRBJ2-2; D ambiguous. V was shortened by 4 bases and J by 0 bases, with 13 bases between the two germline ends. The CDR3 has 16 amino acids. CDR1 SGHRS and CDR2 YFSETQ come from the germline V gene. The CDR3 coding sequence is TGCGCCAGCAGCCTCGCGAATCCCGCGAACACCGGGGAGCTGTTTTTT. It is translated as CASSLANPANTGELFF.

This chain joins TRBV6-6 and TRBJ2-5; 10 bases align to TRBD2. The CDR3 spans 15 residues. The ends lost 0 bases at V and 4 bases at J; junction bases unmatched: 2. Germline V lookup: CDR1 MNHNY, CDR2 SVGAGI (reference sequence). CDR3 residues: CASSYSAGGAETQYF. CDR3 bases: TGTGCCAGCAGTTACTCAGCGGGGGGGGCAGAGACCCAGTACTTC.

V gene TRBV11-2 combines with J gene TRBJ2-7; unclear D gene. Germline values: CDR1 SGHAT, CDR2 FQNNGV. Trimming pared 2 bases from V and 2 bases from J, leaving 19 bases between. There are 17 residues in the CDR3. The CDR3 protein is CASSLPTGGVRPYEQYF. CDR3 bases: TGTGCCAGCAGCTTACCAACGGGTGGGGTTCGCCCCTACGAGCAGTACTTC.

J is TRBJ1-2 and V is TRBV30; TRBD1 aligns across 8 bases. J was trimmed by 0 bases and V by 7 bases; bases with no gene match: 7. CDR1 is GTSNPN, CDR2 SVGIG, per germline (reference sequence). This CDR3 spans 14 amino acids. This CDR3 reads CASRTGRPNYGYTF. The DNA for the CDR3 is TGTGCCTCCCGGACAGGGAGACCTAACTATGGCTACACCTTC. Using reference TRBV30 and TRBJ1-2 for the parts outside the CDR3, the full variable domain is SQTIHQWPATLVQPVGSPLSLECTVEGTSNPNLYWYRQAAGRGLQLLFYSVGIGQISSEVPQNLSASRPQDRQFILSSKKLLLSDSGFYLCASRTGRPNYGYTFGSGTRLTVV.

This chain connects TRBV5-4 to TRBJ2-1; D remains unclear. V lost 3 bases and J lost 3, with 4 bases in between. The CDR3 runs to 12 residues. The germline CDR1 and CDR2 sequences are SGHNT and YYREEE (reference sequence). The CDR3 reads CASSSDYNEQFF. CDR3 sequence (DNA): TGTGCCAGCAGCTCGGACTACAATGAGCAGTTCTTC. Looking up the rest from reference TRBV5-4 and TRBJ2-1 gives the full variable domain: ETGVTQSPTHLIKTRGQQVTLRCSSQSGHNTVSWYQQALGQGPQFIFQYYREEENGRGNFPPRFSGLQFPNYSSELNVNALELDDSALYLCASSSDYNEQFFGPGTRLTVL.

The V call is TRBV5-1, the J call TRBJ1-1; D gene uncertain. The CDR3 runs to 13 residues. Germline assignment: CDR1 SGHRS and CDR2 YFSETQ. The DNA for the CDR3 is TGCGCGAGCGGACCTTCGGGCTACACTGAAGCTTTCTTT. Protein: CASGPSGYTEAFF.

Of note for this clone: Other DNA sequences in this specimen translate into the identical CDR3. This chain connects TRBV29-1 to TRBJ1-2, with D unclear. In germline, CDR1 is SQVTM, CDR2 ANQGSEA. V dropped 3 bases and J dropped 3 bases, with 2 bases sitting between them. This CDR3 has 10 residues. CDR3 DNA sequence: TGCAGCGTTGATGACTATGGCTACACCTTC. It yields the protein CSVDDYGYTF.

Only one count was recorded for this clone. V gene TRBV5-4 combines with J gene TRBJ1-1; 8 bases align to TRBD1. The V gene's germline CDR1 is SGHNT and CDR2 YYREEE (reference sequence). V lost 3 bases and J lost 3; bases outside the gene matches: 7. The CDR3 is made up of 15 amino acids. The CDR3 region is CASSSKDRGDTEAFF. The CDR3 DNA is TGTGCCAGCAGCTCAAAAGACAGGGGTGACACTGAAGCTTTCTTT. Complete variable domain (other parts from reference TRBV5-4 and TRBJ1-1): ETGVTQSPTHLIKTRGQQVTLRCSSQSGHNTVSWYQQALGQGPQFIFQYYREEENGRGNFPPRFSGLQFPNYSSELNVNALELDDSALYLCASSSKDRGDTEAFFGQGTRLTVV.

The rearrangement joins TRBV29-1 to TRBJ1-2, with D possibly TRBD1 on 5 matching bases. The CDR3 runs to 13 residues. From germline, CDR1 is SQVTM and CDR2 ANQGSEA. Trimming pared 5 bases from V and 5 bases from J, leaving 15 bases between. The CDR3, as DNA: TGCAGCGTTTCAGGGCAAAACGGTTATGGCTACACCTTC. It codes for CSVSGQNGYGYTF. Full variable domain (rest looked up from reference TRBV29-1 and TRBJ1-2): SAVISQKPSRDICQRGTSLTIQCQVDSQVTMMFWYRQQPGQSLTLIATANQGSEATYESGFVIDKFPISRPNLTFSTLTVSNMSPEDSSIYLCSVSGQNGYGYTFGSGTRLTVV.

The count of this clone is one. This rearrangement joins TRBV27 to TRBJ1-6; no clear D. The V end lost 4 bases, the J end lost 6 bases, and 13 bases lay between the germline ends. CDR3 length: 15 amino acids. CDR1 is MNHEY and CDR2 is SMNVEV in the germline V gene (reference sequence). The CDR3 DNA is TGTGCCAGCAGTTCCAGGAGGCTGAGTAATTCACCCCTCCACTTT. Translating it yields CASSSRRLSNSPLHF.

This clone was observed a handful of times. The rearrangement links TRBV10-3 to TRBJ2-1; D gene unclear. Germline CDR1 reads ENHRY; CDR2 reads SYGVKD. The CDR3 consists of 11 residues. V lost 5 bases, J lost 7 bases, and 6 bases lay in between. CDR3: CAISFGNEQFF. The DNA of the CDR3 is TGTGCCATCAGTTTTGGTAATGAGCAGTTCTTC.

The chain uses TRBV30 and TRBJ1-4; 12 bases agree with TRBD1. V dropped 2 bases and J dropped 8; count of bases not matched to a gene: 3. The CDR3 is 14 residues long. The germline gives CDR1 GTSNPN, CDR2 SVGIG (reference sequence). The CDR3 coding sequence is TGTGCCTGGAGTCGGGACAGGGGGCTAGAAAAACTGTTTTTT. It codes for CAWSRDRGLEKLFF.

V usage is TRBV4-3 and J usage is TRBJ2-5; tentative D call: TRBD2 (6 bases). This CDR3 comprises 16 residues. Between the trimmed V and J ends, which lost 0 bases and 2 bases, there was a span of 13 bases. Germline V lookup: CDR1 LGHNA, CDR2 YSLEER. In nucleotides, the CDR3 is TGCGCCAGCAGCCAAGAGGGGGGACGGATACAAGAGACCCAGTACTTC. It specifies CASSQEGGRIQETQYF.

The rearrangement joins TRBV5-1 to TRBJ2-7, with 7 bases lining up with TRBD1. Germline lookup yields CDR1 SGHRS and CDR2 YFSETQ. The V and J ends lost 5 bases and 3 bases, in that order; junction bases with no gene match: 5. This CDR3 is built from 13 residues. In DNA form, the CDR3 reads TGCGCCAGCAGTCGACAGGGAGACTACGAGCAGTACTTC. This sequence encodes CASSRQGDYEQYF.

This clone was seen more than once but under ten times. The chain recombines TRBV29-1 with TRBJ2-1, with 16 positions matching TRBD2. The ends lost 4 bases at V and 2 bases at J; junction bases unmatched: 11. Germline CDR1 is SQVTM and CDR2 is ANQGSEA. The CDR3 is made up of 19 amino acids. CDR3 sequence (DNA): TGCAGCGTTGTCCCACCCGGGACTAGCGGGGGGGGTACCTACAATGAGCAGTTCTTC. It encodes CSVVPPGTSGGGTYNEQFF.

To note about this clone: The identical CDR3 is also encoded by other nucleotide sequences in the sample. This chain joins TRBV29-1 and TRBJ1-1; D ambiguous. The CDR3 spans 13 residues. Trimming shortened V by 3 bases and J by 2 bases, and 10 bases separated the two germline ends. From germline, CDR1 is SQVTM and CDR2 ANQGSEA. DNA of the CDR3: TGCAGCGTTGAGCGGCCCCTAAACACTGAAGCTTTCTTT. Translated, it gives CSVERPLNTEAFF.

This chain uses TRBV4-3 with TRBJ2-7, with 11 nucleotides matching TRBD2. Germline V lookup: CDR1 LGHNA, CDR2 YSLEER. V dropped 0 bases and J dropped 3; count of bases not matched to a gene: 10. The CDR3 extends over 18 amino acids. CDR3 sequence (DNA): TGCGCCAGCAGCCAAGATCGGCTAGCGGGGGGATTAAACTACGAGCAGTACTTC. This translates into CASSQDRLAGGLNYEQYF.